This T cell receptor beta chain was identified in a study of early T cells in non-severe SARS-CoV-2 infection. At the level of the study: Sequencing targeted bulk RNA from unsorted whole blood, leaving chains unpaired.

Trimming stripped 4 bases from V and 2 bases from J, with 11 bases between. This CDR3 has 14 residues. CDR1 SGHKS and CDR2 YYEKEE come from the germline V gene (reference sequence). In the library, individual cDNA molecules carried attached unique molecular identifiers. TCRdb reanalysed the 5' RACE reads using MiXCR and keeps one entry per CDR3 protein. The profile shows tens of thousands of distinct CDR3 sequences, 5% of them singletons. Many counts were recorded for this clonotype. The antigen is unknown. The study's findings and limits: Matching against VDJdb likely underestimated virus-specific expansions, favoring anti-spike CD8.

The sequencing input was whole blood. The chain employs TRBV5-5 and TRBJ2-3; D is undetermined. This receptor was identified in an adult who was a healthcare worker with PCR-confirmed SARS-CoV-2 infection or an uninfected control (not recorded which). In DNA form, the CDR3 reads TGTGCCAGCAGCCTAGGGCAGAACACAGATACGCAGTATTTT. Translation gives CASSLGQNTDTQYF.